This TCR beta chain was obtained from a study of blood T cell repertoires in COVID-19. Study-level background: Both acute and convalescent COVID-19 samples were obtained from the United States, Italy and Spain. PBMCs, B-cell-depleted T cells, or T cells provided the cDNA or gDNA that made up the material.

Germline lookup yields CDR1 MDHEN and CDR2 SYDVKM. The CDR3 has 14 residues. V was shortened by 4 bases and J by 4 bases, with 10 bases between the two germline ends. Original processing notes: Quantification of nucleated cells was approximated via reference gene primer amplification. Only in-frame clones appear in the TCRdb table, and some are missing; sequencing was by immunoSEQ multiplex PCR. V, J and clone size derive from that table, while D and trimming were established from the DNA sequence. The sample has 90,000 to 110,000 clones, around 76% seen once. This chain connects TRBV28 to TRBJ1-4; TRBD1 is a possible D gene (6 bases). Material for sequencing was peripheral blood. This TCR was recovered from an older woman with acute or convalescent COVID-19. The CDR3 sequence: CASSSSDSNEKLFF. CDR3 nucleotides: TGTGCCAGCAGTTCATCGGACAGTAATGAAAAACTGTTTTTT. The variable domain in full, with the rest retrieved from reference TRBV28 and TRBJ1-4, is DVKVTQSSRYLVKRTGEKVFLECVQDMDHENMFWYRQDPGLGLRLIYFSYDVKMKEKGDIPEGYSVSREKKERFSLILESASTNQTSMYLCASSSSDSNEKLFFGSGTQLSVL.